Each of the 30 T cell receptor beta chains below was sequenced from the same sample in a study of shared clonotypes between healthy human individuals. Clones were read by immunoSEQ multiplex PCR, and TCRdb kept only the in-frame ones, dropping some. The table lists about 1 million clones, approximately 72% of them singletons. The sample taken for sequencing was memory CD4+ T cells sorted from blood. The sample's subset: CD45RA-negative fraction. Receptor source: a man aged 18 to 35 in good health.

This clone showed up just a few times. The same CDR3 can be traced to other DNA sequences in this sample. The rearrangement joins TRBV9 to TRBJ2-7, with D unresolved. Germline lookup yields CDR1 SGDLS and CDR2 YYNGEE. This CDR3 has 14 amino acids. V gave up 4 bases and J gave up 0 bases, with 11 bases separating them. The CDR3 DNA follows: TGTGCCAGCAGCCCTCGGGTCGGCTCCTACGAGCAGTACTTC. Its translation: CASSPRVGSYEQYF.

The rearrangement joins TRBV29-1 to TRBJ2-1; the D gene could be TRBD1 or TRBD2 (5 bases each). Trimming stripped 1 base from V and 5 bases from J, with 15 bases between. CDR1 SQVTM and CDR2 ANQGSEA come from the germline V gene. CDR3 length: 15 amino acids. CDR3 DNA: TGCAGCGTTGAAGGAGTCGGGGCGACCCACAATGAGCAGTTCTTC. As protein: CSVEGVGATHNEQFF.

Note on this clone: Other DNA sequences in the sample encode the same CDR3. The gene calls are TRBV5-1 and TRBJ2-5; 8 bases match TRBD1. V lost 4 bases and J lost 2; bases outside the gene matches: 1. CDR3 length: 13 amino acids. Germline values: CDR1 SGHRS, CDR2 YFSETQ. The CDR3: CASSRQGQETQYF. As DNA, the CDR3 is TGCGCCAGCAGCCGACAGGGGCAAGAGACCCAGTACTTC.

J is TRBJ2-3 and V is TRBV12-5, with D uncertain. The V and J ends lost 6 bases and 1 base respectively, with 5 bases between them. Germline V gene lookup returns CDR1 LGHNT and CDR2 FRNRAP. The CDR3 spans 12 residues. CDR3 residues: CASGTRTDTQYF. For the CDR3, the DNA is TGTGCTAGTGGCACCCGCACAGATACGCAGTATTTT. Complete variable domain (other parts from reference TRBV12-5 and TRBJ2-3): DARVTQTPRHKVTEMGQEVTMRCQPILGHNTVFWYRQTMMQGLELLAYFRNRAPLDDSGMPKDRFSAEMPDATLATLKIQPSEPRDSAVYFCASGTRTDTQYFGPGTRLTVL.

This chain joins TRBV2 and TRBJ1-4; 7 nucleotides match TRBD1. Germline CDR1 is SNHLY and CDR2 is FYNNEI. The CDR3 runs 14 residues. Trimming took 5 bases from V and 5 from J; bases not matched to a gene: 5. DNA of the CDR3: TGTGCCAGCAGTTTACAGGGGAACAATGAAAAACTGTTTTTT. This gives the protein CASSLQGNNEKLFF.

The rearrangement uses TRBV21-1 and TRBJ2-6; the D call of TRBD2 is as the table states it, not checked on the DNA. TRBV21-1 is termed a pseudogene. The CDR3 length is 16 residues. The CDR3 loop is CASSKSVRTGANVLTF. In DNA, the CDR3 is TGTGCCAGCAGCAAATCGGTCCGCACTGGGGCCAACGTCCTGACTTTC.

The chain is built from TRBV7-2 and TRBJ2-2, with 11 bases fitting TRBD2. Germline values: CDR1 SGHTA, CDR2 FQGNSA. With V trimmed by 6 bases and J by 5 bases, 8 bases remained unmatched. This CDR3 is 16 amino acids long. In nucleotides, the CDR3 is TGTGCCAGCAGTCAAACCTCTAGCGGGAGGACCGGGGAGCTGTTTTTT. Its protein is CASSQTSSGRTGELFF.

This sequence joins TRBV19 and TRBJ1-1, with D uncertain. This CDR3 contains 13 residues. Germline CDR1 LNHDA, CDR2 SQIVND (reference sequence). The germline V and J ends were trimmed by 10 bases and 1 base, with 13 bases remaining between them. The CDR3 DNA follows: TGTGCCACCTCTACTCTGGGGAACACTGAAGCTTTCTTT. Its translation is CATSTLGNTEAFF. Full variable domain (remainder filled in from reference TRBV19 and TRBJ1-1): DGGITQSPKYLFRKEGQNVTLSCEQNLNHDAMYWYRQDPGQGLRLIYYSQIVNDFQKGDIAEGYSVSREKKESFPLTVTSAQKNPTAFYLCATSTLGNTEAFFGQGTRLTVV.

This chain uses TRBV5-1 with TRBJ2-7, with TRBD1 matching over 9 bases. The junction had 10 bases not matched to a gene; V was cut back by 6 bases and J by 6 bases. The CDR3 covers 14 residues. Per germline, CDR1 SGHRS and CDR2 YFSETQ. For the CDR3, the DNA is TGCGCCAGCACTCCGGGACAGGGTATTTCCGAGCAGTACTTC. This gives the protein CASTPGQGISEQYF.

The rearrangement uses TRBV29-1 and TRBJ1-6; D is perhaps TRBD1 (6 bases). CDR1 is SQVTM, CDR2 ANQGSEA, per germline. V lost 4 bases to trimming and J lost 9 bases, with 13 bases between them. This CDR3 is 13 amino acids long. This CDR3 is CSVAADSTSPLHF. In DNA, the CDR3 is TGCAGCGTTGCCGCGGACAGTACTTCACCCCTCCACTTT.

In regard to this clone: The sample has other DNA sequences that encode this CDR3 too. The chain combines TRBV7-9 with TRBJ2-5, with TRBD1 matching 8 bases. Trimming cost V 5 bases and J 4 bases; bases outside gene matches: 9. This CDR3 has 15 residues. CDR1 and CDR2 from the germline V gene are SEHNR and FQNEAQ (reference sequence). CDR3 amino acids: CASSPGTGTGETQYF. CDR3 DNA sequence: TGTGCCAGCAGCCCCGGGACAGGCACTGGAGAGACCCAGTACTTC.

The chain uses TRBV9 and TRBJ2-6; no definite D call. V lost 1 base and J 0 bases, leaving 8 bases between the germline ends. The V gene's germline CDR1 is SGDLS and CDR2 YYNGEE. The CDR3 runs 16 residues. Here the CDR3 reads CASSVIRASGANVLTF. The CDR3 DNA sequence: TGTGCCAGCAGCGTAATTAGGGCCTCTGGGGCCAACGTCCTGACTTTC.

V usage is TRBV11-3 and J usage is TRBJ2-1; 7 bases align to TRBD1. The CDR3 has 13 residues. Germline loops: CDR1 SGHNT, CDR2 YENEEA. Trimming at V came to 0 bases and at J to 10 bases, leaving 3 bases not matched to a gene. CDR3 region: CASSLERGREQFF. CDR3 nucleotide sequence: TGTGCCAGCAGCTTAGAGAGGGGGCGGGAGCAGTTCTTC.

The CDR3 loop is CASSLGTGVSYYGYTF. The CDR3 DNA reads as TGTGCCAGCAGCTTAGGGACAGGGGTGTCTTATTATGGCTACACCTTC. This sequence joins TRBV5-4 and TRBJ1-2, with 10 bases that match TRBD1. J lost 5 bases, V lost 2 bases, and 9 bases had no gene match. The CDR3 spans 16 residues. Germline V lookup: CDR1 SGHNT, CDR2 YYREEE (reference sequence).

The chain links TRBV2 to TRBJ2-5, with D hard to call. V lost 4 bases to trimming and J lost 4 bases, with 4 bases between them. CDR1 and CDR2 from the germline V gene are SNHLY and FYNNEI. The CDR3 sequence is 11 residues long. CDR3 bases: TGTGCCAGCAGTGGGGCAGAGACCCAGTACTTC. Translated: CASSGAETQYF. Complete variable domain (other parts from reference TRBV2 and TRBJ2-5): EPEVTQTPSHQVTQMGQEVILRCVPISNHLYFYWYRQILGQKVEFLVSFYNNEISEKSEIFDDQFSVERPDGSNFTLKIRSTKLEDSAMYFCASSGAETQYFGPGTRLLVL.

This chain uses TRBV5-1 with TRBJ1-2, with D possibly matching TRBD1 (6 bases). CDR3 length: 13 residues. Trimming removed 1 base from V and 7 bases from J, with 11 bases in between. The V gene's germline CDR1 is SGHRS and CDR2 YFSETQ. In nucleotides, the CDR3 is TGCGCCAGCAGCTTGACAGGGATCAGTGGCTACACCTTC. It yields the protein CASSLTGISGYTF.

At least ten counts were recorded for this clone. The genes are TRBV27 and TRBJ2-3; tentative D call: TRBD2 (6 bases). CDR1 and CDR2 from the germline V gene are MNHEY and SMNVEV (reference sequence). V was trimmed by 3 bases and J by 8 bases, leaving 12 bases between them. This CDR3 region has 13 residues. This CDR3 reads CASSFRDFSTQYF. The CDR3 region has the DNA TGTGCCAGCAGTTTTAGGGACTTTTCTACGCAGTATTTT.

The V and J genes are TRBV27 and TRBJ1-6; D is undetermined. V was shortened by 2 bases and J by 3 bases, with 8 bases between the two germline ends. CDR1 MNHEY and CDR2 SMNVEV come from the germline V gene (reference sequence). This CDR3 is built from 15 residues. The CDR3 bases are TGTGCCAGCAGTTTAGAGGGAAACTATAATTCACCCCTCCACTTT. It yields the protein CASSLEGNYNSPLHF.

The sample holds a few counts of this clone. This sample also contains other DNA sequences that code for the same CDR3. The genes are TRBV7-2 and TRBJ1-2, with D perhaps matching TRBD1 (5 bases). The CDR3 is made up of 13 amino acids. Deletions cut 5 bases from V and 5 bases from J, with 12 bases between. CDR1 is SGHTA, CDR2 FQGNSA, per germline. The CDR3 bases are TGTGCCAGCAGCCCGACGGGGGGGTATGGCTACACCTTC. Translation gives CASSPTGGYGYTF.

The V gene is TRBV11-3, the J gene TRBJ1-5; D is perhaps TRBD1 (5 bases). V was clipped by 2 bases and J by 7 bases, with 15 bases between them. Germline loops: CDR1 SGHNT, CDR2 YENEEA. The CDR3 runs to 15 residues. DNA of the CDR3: TGTGCCAGCAGCTTATCGGGGGGATTCGGACAGCCCCAGCATTTT. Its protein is CASSLSGGFGQPQHF. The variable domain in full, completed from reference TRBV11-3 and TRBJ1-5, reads EAGVVQSPRYKIIEKKQPVAFWCNPISGHNTLYWYLQNLGQGPELLIRYENEEAVDDSQLPKDRFSAERLKGVDSTLKIQPAELGDSAVYLCASSLSGGFGQPQHFGDGTRLSIL.

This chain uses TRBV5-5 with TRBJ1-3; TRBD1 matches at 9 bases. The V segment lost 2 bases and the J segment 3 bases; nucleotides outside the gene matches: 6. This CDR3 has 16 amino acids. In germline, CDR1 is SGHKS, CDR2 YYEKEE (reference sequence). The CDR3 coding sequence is TGTGCCAGCAGCTTAACCGGGACAGGGCTTGGAAACACCATATATTTT. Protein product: CASSLTGTGLGNTIYF.

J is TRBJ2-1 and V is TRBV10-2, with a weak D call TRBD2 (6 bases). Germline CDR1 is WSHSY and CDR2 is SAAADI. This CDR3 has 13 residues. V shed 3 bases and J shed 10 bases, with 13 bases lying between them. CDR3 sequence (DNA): TGCGCCAGCAGTGATAGCGGTCCGGTGGAGCAGTTCTTC. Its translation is CASSDSGPVEQFF.

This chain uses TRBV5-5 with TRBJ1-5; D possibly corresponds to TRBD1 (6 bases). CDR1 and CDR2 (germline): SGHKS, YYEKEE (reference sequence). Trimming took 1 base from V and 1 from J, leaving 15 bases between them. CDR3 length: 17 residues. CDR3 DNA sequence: TGTGCCAGCAGCTTGATTCCCGGGGGGCTAAGCAATCAGCCCCAGCATTTT. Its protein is CASSLIPGGLSNQPQHF.

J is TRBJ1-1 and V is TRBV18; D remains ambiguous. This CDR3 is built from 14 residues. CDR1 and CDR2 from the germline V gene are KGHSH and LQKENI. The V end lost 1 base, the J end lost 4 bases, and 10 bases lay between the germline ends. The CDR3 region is CASSPQTGGTEAFF. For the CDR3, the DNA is TGTGCCAGCTCACCACAGACTGGAGGCACTGAAGCTTTCTTT.

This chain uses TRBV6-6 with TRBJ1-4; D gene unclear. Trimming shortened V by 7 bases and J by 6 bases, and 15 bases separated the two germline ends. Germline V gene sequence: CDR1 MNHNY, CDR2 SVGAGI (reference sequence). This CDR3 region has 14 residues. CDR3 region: CASNKGSMDEKLFF. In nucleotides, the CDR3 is TGTGCCAGCAACAAAGGTTCTATGGATGAAAAACTGTTTTTT.

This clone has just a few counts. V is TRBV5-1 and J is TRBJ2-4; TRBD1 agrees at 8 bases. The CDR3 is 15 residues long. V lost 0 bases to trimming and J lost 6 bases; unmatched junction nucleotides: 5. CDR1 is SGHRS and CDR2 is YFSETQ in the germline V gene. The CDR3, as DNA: TGCGCCAGCAGCTTGGCGGACAGGGAGAGAAACATTCAGTACTTC. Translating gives CASSLADRERNIQYF.

CDR3 DNA: TGTGCCAGCAGCCAGTGGACAGGGCTGGGCAATCAGCCCCAGCATTTT. It codes for CASSQWTGLGNQPQHF. The chain combines TRBV7-9 with TRBJ1-5; 8 nucleotides agree with TRBD1. Germline CDR1 and CDR2: SEHNR and FQNEAQ (reference sequence). V shed 5 bases and J 2 bases; nucleotides not matched to a gene: 8. This CDR3 region has 16 residues.

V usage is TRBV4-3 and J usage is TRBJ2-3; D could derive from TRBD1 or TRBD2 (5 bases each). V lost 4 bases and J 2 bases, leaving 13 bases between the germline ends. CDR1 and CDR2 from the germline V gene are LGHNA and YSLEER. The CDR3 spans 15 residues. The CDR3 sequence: CASSRGAETTDTQYF. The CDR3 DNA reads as TGCGCCAGCAGCCGAGGGGCGGAGACCACAGATACGCAGTATTTT.

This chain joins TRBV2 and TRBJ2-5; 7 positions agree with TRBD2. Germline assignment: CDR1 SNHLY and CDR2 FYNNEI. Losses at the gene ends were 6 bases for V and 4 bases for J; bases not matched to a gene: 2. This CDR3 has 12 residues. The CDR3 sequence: CASRGGSETQYF. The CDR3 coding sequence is TGTGCCAGCAGGGGGGGGTCAGAGACCCAGTACTTC. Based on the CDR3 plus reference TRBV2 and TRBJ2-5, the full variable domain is EPEVTQTPSHQVTQMGQEVILRCVPISNHLYFYWYRQILGQKVEFLVSFYNNEISEKSEIFDDQFSVERPDGSNFTLKIRSTKLEDSAMYFCASRGGSETQYFGPGTRLLVL.

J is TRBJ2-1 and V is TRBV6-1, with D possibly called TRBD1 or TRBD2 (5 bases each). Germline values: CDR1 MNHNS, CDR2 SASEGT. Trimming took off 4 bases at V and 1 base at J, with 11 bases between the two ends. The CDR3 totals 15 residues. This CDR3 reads CASSAGTVSYNEQFF. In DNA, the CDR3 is TGTGCCAGCAGTGCCGGGACGGTTTCCTACAATGAGCAGTTCTTC.